What follows are 19 T cell receptor beta chains derived from one specimen sequenced in a study of blood T cell repertoires in COVID-19. Profiled with immunoSEQ multiplex PCR; TCRdb holds only in-frame clones, not every one. The sample lists 220,000 or so clones; around 82% were seen once. Material: peripheral blood. These receptors were obtained from a woman in her sixties or seventies with acute or convalescent COVID-19.

The chain joins TRBV29-1 to TRBJ1-1; the D is unclear. The V and J ends lost 1 base and 6 bases respectively, with 9 bases between them. Germline CDR1 SQVTM, CDR2 ANQGSEA. This CDR3 has 12 residues. This CDR3 is CSVEGVEPEAFF. The CDR3 region has the DNA TGCAGCGTTGAAGGGGTGGAGCCTGAAGCTTTCTTT.

This clone was seen a handful of times. The chain carries TRBV11-1 and TRBJ1-1, with D tentatively TRBD1 (6 bases). CDR1 and CDR2 (germline): SGHAT, FQDESV (reference sequence). Between the trimmed V and J ends, which lost 4 bases and 5 bases, there was a span of 14 bases. This CDR3 has 14 amino acids. CDR3 in DNA: TGTGCCAGCAGCTATCGCGGGGGCCGAACTGAAGCTTTCTTT. This encodes CASSYRGGRTEAFF.

The rearrangement joins TRBV19 to TRBJ1-4; 9 positions agree with TRBD1. This CDR3 comprises 14 residues. V was pared by 4 bases and J by 4 bases, with 1 base of the junction left unmatched. Germline CDR1 reads LNHDA; CDR2 reads SQIVND (reference sequence). CDR3 in amino acids: CASSRQGGNEKLFF. Written as DNA, the CDR3 is TGTGCCAGTAGTAGACAGGGGGGTAATGAAAAACTGTTTTTT. The full variable domain, completed using reference TRBV19 and TRBJ1-4, is DGGITQSPKYLFRKEGQNVTLSCEQNLNHDAMYWYRQDPGQGLRLIYYSQIVNDFQKGDIAEGYSVSREKKESFPLTVTSAQKNPTAFYLCASSRQGGNEKLFFGSGTQLSVL.

For the CDR3, the DNA is TGTGCCAGCAGCGTAGGCCAGGGCGGCAATCAGCCCCAGCATTTT. It translates to CASSVGQGGNQPQHF. The V gene is TRBV9, the J gene TRBJ1-5; the D gene is possibly TRBD1 (5 bases). The CDR3 spans 15 residues. Germline lookup yields CDR1 SGDLS and CDR2 YYNGEE. V was trimmed by 0 bases and J by 2 bases, leaving 9 bases between them.

The chain combines TRBV19 with TRBJ1-4; no clear D gene. There are 13 residues in the CDR3. With 1 base removed from V and 5 bases from J, the gap between germline ends came to 5 bases. Germline values: CDR1 LNHDA, CDR2 SQIVND (reference sequence). The chain's CDR3 is CASSIGRNEKLFF. The CDR3 bases are TGTGCCAGTAGTATAGGCAGGAATGAAAAACTGTTTTTT.

V usage is TRBV5-4 and J usage is TRBJ1-2; 8 nucleotides align to TRBD1. CDR1 and CDR2 (germline): SGHNT, YYREEE (reference sequence). This CDR3 has 15 residues. Trimming cost V 2 bases and J 3 bases; bases outside gene matches: 6. The CDR3 is CASSFLGQGHYGYTF. CDR3 nucleotides: TGTGCCAGCAGCTTTTTAGGACAGGGACACTATGGCTACACCTTC.

The V gene is TRBV19, the J gene TRBJ1-2, with D possibly matching TRBD1 (5 bases). The CDR3 loop spans 16 amino acids. Germline loops: CDR1 LNHDA, CDR2 SQIVND (reference sequence). V lost 3 bases and J 8 bases, leaving 22 bases between the germline ends. Here the CDR3 DNA reads TGTGCCAGTAGTATGATCACCGGGGGAGGAAATCGCGGCTACACCTTC. This gives the protein CASSMITGGGNRGYTF.

The chain has TRBV3-1 (or the pseudogene TRBV3-2) and TRBJ2-3, with a possible D match to TRBD2 (6 bases). The CDR3 is 16 amino acids. V gave up 1 base and J gave up 4 bases, with 15 bases separating them. Germline V gene lookup returns CDR1 LGHDT and CDR2 YNNKEL (reference sequence). The CDR3 region is CASSQARPGLSDTQYF. The CDR3 nucleotides read TGTGCCAGCAGCCAAGCTCGTCCGGGACTGTCAGATACGCAGTATTTT.

The chain links TRBV11-2 to TRBJ2-5; 7 bases line up with TRBD1. With V trimmed by 0 bases and J by 2 bases, 9 bases remained unmatched. The V gene's germline CDR1 is SGHAT and CDR2 FQNNGV. This CDR3 is 17 amino acids long. CDR3 protein: CASSLEVGGRGQETQYF. CDR3 sequence (DNA): TGTGCCAGCAGCTTAGAGGTTGGGGGCAGGGGGCAAGAGACCCAGTACTTC.

The gene calls are TRBV2 and TRBJ1-2; D not certain. The V gene lost 10 bases and the J gene lost 8 bases, with 23 bases spanning the gap. The CDR3 loop spans 14 amino acids. CDR1 is SNHLY and CDR2 is FYNNEI in the germline V gene. The chain's CDR3 is CATRGSGSSWGYTF. The CDR3 DNA sequence: TGTGCCACCCGCGGATCTGGGTCATCTTGGGGCTACACCTTC.

The rearrangement joins TRBV30 to TRBJ1-2; D call uncertain. CDR1 and CDR2 from the germline V gene are GTSNPN and SVGIG (reference sequence). V shed 3 bases and J shed 5 bases, with 16 bases lying between them. This CDR3 has 14 amino acids. The CDR3, as DNA: TGTGCCTGGAGGGTGCCTGGGGAGCTTTATGGCTACACCTTC. Translated: CAWRVPGELYGYTF.

V is TRBV4-1 and J is TRBJ2-6; D unresolved. Germline loops: CDR1 MGHRA, CDR2 YSYEKL. Trimming pared 0 bases from V and 4 bases from J, leaving 13 bases between. This CDR3 comprises 17 residues. In nucleotides, the CDR3 is TGCGCCAGCAGCCAAGATCTACGGGTCCGGGGGGCCAACGTCCTGACTTTC. The encoded protein is CASSQDLRVRGANVLTF.

The chain combines TRBV5-5 with TRBJ1-3; TRBD1 aligns across 7 bases. Per germline, CDR1 SGHKS and CDR2 YYEKEE (reference sequence). The CDR3 runs 16 residues. J gave up 4 bases and V 0 bases, and 7 bases lay outside the gene matches. CDR3 residues: CASSLDGGQWGNTIYF. DNA of the CDR3: TGTGCCAGCAGCTTGGACGGGGGACAGTGGGGAAACACCATATATTTT. Full variable domain (rest looked up from reference TRBV5-5 and TRBJ1-3): DAGVTQSPTHLIKTRGQQVTLRCSPISGHKSVSWYQQVLGQGPQFIFQYYEKEERGRGNFPDRFSARQFPNYSSELNVNALLLGDSALYLCASSLDGGQWGNTIYFGEGSWLTVV.

The rearrangement joins TRBV21-1 to TRBJ2-5; no DNA check was done on the table's D call, TRBD2. TRBV21-1 counts as a pseudogene. CDR3 length: 18 residues. CDR3 amino acids: CASSPRVAGGPDGETQYF. The CDR3, as DNA: TGTGCCAGCAGCCCGAGGGTAGCGGGAGGGCCGGATGGGGAGACCCAGTACTTC.

The chain carries TRBV5-7 and TRBJ1-5; perhaps TRBD1 as D (6 bases). TRBV5-7 is an ORF for which the function is uncertain. Trimming pared 6 bases from V and 9 bases from J, leaving 16 bases between. The CDR3 has 13 residues. CDR3 DNA: TGTGCCAGCAAAGGGGGGGCGAGCGGGCCCCAGCATTTT. Translating it yields CASKGGASGPQHF.

A single count supports this clone. The rearrangement uses TRBV3-1 (or the pseudogene TRBV3-2) and TRBJ2-3; perhaps TRBD2 as D (6 bases). Germline V gene lookup returns CDR1 LGHDT and CDR2 YNNKEL (reference sequence). V gave up 0 bases and J gave up 2 bases, with 9 bases separating them. This CDR3 contains 15 residues. The CDR3 DNA reads as TGTGCCAGCAGCCAAGATGCGGGGACCACAGATACGCAGTATTTT. It yields the protein CASSQDAGTTDTQYF.

The chain carries TRBV18 and TRBJ1-1, with 7 bases fitting TRBD1. Germline CDR1 is KGHSH and CDR2 is LQKENI. V lost 2 bases to trimming and J lost 11 bases; unmatched junction nucleotides: 11. This CDR3 region has 14 residues. CDR3 sequence (DNA): TGTGCCAGCTCACCAGAAGAGGGGGCGCAGCGGGCTTTCTTT. It yields the protein CASSPEEGAQRAFF.

This chain links TRBV30 with TRBJ2-7, with D possibly TRBD1 on 6 matching bases. This CDR3 is 16 amino acids long. CDR1 GTSNPN and CDR2 SVGIG come from the germline V gene (reference sequence). V lost 3 bases and J 5 bases, leaving 23 bases between the germline ends. CDR3: CAWSSHAVRGKDEQYF. In DNA, the CDR3 is TGTGCCTGGAGCTCACACGCAGTTAGGGGGAAGGACGAGCAGTACTTC.

This clone appeared a single time. The chain has TRBV25-1 and TRBJ1-2, with 7 bases aligning to TRBD1. After removal of 4 bases from V and 4 bases from J, the junction contained 12 bases not matched to a gene. Per the germline V gene, CDR1 is MGHDK and CDR2 is SYGVNS. This CDR3 spans 16 amino acids. CDR3 sequence reads: CASSGAHRGTFYGYTF. In DNA, the CDR3 is TGTGCCAGCAGTGGGGCCCACAGGGGAACGTTCTATGGCTACACCTTC.